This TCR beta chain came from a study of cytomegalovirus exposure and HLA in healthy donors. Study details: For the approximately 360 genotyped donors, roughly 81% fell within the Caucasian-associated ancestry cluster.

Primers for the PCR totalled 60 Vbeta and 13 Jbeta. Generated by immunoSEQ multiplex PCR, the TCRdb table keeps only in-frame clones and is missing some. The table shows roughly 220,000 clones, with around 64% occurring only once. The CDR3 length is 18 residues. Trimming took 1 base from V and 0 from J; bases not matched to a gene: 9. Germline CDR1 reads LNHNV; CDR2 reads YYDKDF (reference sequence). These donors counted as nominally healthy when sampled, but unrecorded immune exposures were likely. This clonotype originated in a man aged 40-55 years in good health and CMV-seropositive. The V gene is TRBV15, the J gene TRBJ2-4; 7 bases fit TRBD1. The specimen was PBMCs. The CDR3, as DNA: TGTGCCACCAGCAGAGGCCTCAGGGGACAGCCAGCCAAAAACATTCAGTACTTC. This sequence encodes CATSRGLRGQPAKNIQYF. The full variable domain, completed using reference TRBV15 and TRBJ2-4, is DAMVIQNPRYQVTQFGKPVTLSCSQTLNHNVMYWYQQKSSQAPKLLFHYYDKDFNNEADTPDNFQSRRPNTSFCFLDIRSPGLGDTAMYLCATSRGLRGQPAKNIQYFGAGTRLSVL.